Shown below are 14 T cell receptor beta chains from a single sample sequenced in a study of shared clonotypes between healthy human individuals. This table comes from immunoSEQ multiplex PCR, and its TCRdb copy is limited to in-frame clones, with some not included. The table has 2 million to 2.5 million clones, approximately 93% seen once. The source material was naive CD4+ T cells from PBMCs. Subset given: CD45RA+ positively selected. The source is a man aged 18 to 29 in good health. Some clones in this sample may be carry-over from other donors' samples.

The J gene is TRBJ2-5, the V gene TRBV18; 8 bases line up with TRBD1. Germline CDR1 is KGHSH and CDR2 is LQKENI. There are 15 residues in the CDR3. V lost 3 bases to trimming and J lost 7 bases; unmatched junction nucleotides: 10. The chain's CDR3 is CASSPPGQALGTQYF. CDR3 coding DNA: TGTGCCAGCTCACCCCCGGGACAGGCCTTGGGGACCCAGTACTTC.

A single count supports this clone. The rearrangement uses TRBV30 and TRBJ2-3; 10 bases agree with TRBD1. This CDR3 comprises 16 residues. V lost 0 bases to trimming and J lost 1 base; unmatched junction nucleotides: 4. Germline V gene sequence: CDR1 GTSNPN, CDR2 SVGIG (reference sequence). Written as DNA, the CDR3 is TGTGCCTGGAGTGTACGCGGACAGGGGGGCACAGATACGCAGTATTTT. Protein: CAWSVRGQGGTDTQYF.

The chain joins TRBV6-5 to TRBJ2-2; D call uncertain. Per the germline V gene, CDR1 is MNHEY and CDR2 is SVGAGI. CDR3 length: 12 amino acids. Trimming removed 6 bases at V and 6 bases at J, with 8 bases between. CDR3 in DNA: TGTGCCAGCAGAAGGGAACCCGGGGAGCTGTTTTTT. This codes for CASRREPGELFF.

The rearrangement uses TRBV6-4 and TRBJ2-3, with 8 nucleotides matching TRBD2. The CDR3 extends over 14 amino acids. Germline CDR1 MRHNA, CDR2 SNTAGT. Unmatched junction bases numbered 5, after V lost 0 bases and J lost 9 bases. The CDR3 nucleotides read TGTGCCAGCAGTGACTCGAGGCGGGAGGTCACGCAGTATTTT. Its protein is CASSDSRREVTQYF.

As regards this clone: Other DNA sequences from this sample encode an identical CDR3 as well. This chain links TRBV6-1 with TRBJ2-3, with TRBD1 matching 8 bases. Germline lookup yields CDR1 MNHNS and CDR2 SASEGT. The CDR3 has 15 residues. Unmatched junction bases numbered 3, after V lost 3 bases and J lost 1 base. CDR3 sequence reads: CASSDRGLRTDTQYF. In DNA, the CDR3 is TGTGCCAGCAGTGACAGGGGGCTGCGCACAGATACGCAGTATTTT.

This chain uses TRBV6-1 with TRBJ2-3; 7 bases match TRBD1. This CDR3 contains 16 residues. Germline trimming cut 3 bases from V and 1 base from J; bases unmatched to any gene: 7. The V gene's germline CDR1 is MNHNS and CDR2 SASEGT. CDR3 sequence: CASSDRTGSGTDTQYF. In nucleotides, the CDR3 is TGTGCCAGCAGTGACAGGACAGGTTCGGGCACAGATACGCAGTATTTT.

In the case of this clone: Other nucleotide sequences in the sample specify the same CDR3. The V gene is TRBV7-9, the J gene TRBJ2-1; 14 bases line up with TRBD2. The germline V gene encodes CDR1 SEHNR and CDR2 FQNEAQ (reference sequence). With V trimmed by 5 bases and J by 9 bases, 3 bases remained unmatched. The CDR3 has 14 amino acids. The CDR3 reads CASSPGLAGGEQFF. DNA for the CDR3: TGTGCCAGCAGCCCAGGACTAGCGGGAGGTGAGCAGTTCTTC.

V is TRBV5-1 and J is TRBJ2-1; no reliable D call. Germline lookup yields CDR1 SGHRS and CDR2 YFSETQ. V was shortened by 2 bases and J by 13 bases, with 13 bases between the two germline ends. The CDR3 totals 12 residues. In DNA form, the CDR3 reads TGCGCCAGCAGCTTAGACCTAAACCGACAGTTCTTC. It encodes CASSLDLNRQFF. Looking up the rest from reference TRBV5-1 and TRBJ2-1 gives the full variable domain: KAGVTQTPRYLIKTRGQQVTLSCSPISGHRSVSWYQQTPGQGLQFLFEYFSETQRNKGNFPGRFSGRQFSNSRSEMNVSTLELGDSALYLCASSLDLNRQFFGPGTRLTVL.

The chain recombines TRBV23-1 with TRBJ2-1; D is unclear. TRBV23-1 is marked as an open reading frame, function uncertain. The CDR3 covers 14 residues. V was shortened by 0 bases and J by 5 bases, with 8 bases between the two germline ends. This CDR3 reads CASSQSSINNEQFF. Written as DNA, the CDR3 is TGCGCCAGCAGTCAATCTAGTATAAACAATGAGCAGTTCTTC.

This chain links TRBV9 with TRBJ1-2; 10 nucleotides match TRBD1. The CDR3 runs 14 residues. CDR1 SGDLS and CDR2 YYNGEE come from the germline V gene. Trimming cost V 3 bases and J 4 bases; bases outside gene matches: 3. CDR3 sequence: CASSEGQGLYGYTF. The CDR3 coding sequence is TGTGCCAGCAGCGAGGGACAGGGGCTCTATGGCTACACCTTC.

This clone was counted once. The chain recombines TRBV4-1 with TRBJ2-3; 7 bases agree with TRBD1. The CDR3 runs 15 residues. With V trimmed by 2 bases and J by 4 bases, 6 bases remained unmatched. CDR1 is MGHRA, CDR2 YSYEKL, per germline. CDR3: CASSQFWTGPDTQYF. DNA for the CDR3: TGCGCCAGCAGCCAATTTTGGACAGGTCCAGATACGCAGTATTTT.

The rearrangement uses TRBV28 and TRBJ1-2; D perhaps matches TRBD1 (6 bases). CDR1 is MDHEN and CDR2 is SYDVKM in the germline V gene. V dropped 5 bases and J dropped 7 bases, with 17 bases sitting between them. This CDR3 is built from 14 residues. CDR3 region: CASSIITGPGGYTF. Written as DNA, the CDR3 is TGTGCCAGCAGTATAATAACAGGGCCCGGTGGCTACACCTTC.

The rearrangement links TRBV2 to TRBJ2-3; 10 bases are a match to TRBD2. V shed 6 bases, J shed 5 bases, and the junction held 8 bases outside the gene matches. Germline V gives CDR1 SNHLY, CDR2 FYNNEI. The CDR3 has 15 residues. The CDR3 protein is CASSLAGAWVDTQYF. DNA of the CDR3: TGTGCCAGCAGCCTAGCGGGAGCATGGGTAGATACGCAGTATTTT.

This sequence joins TRBV2 and TRBJ1-1; no clear D. Germline V gives CDR1 SNHLY, CDR2 FYNNEI. There are 10 residues in the CDR3. The V end lost 4 bases, the J end lost 6 bases, and 3 bases lay between the germline ends. For the CDR3, the DNA is TGTGCCAGCAGTGGGCCTGAAGCTTTCTTT. Amino acid sequence: CASSGPEAFF.